This paragraph reports one TCR beta chain. The record originates from a study of blood T cell repertoires in COVID-19. Across the study: Nucleic acid was either cDNA or gDNA, and it came from T cells, B-cell-depleted T cells, or PBMCs.

Authors' processing steps: How many nucleated cells were present was estimated from reference gene primer amplification. Sequencing used immunoSEQ multiplex PCR; TCRdb keeps in-frame clones, though not all of them. The V and J calls and clone size are taken from that table; D and trimming were inferred from the DNA. The table includes about 68,000 clones, 65% to 90% detected once. The source of this sequence is an elderly man with acute or convalescent COVID-19. Sequencing used peripheral blood.

The CDR3 loop is CASSEFGRAGEQFF. In DNA, the CDR3 is TGCGCCAGCAGTGAGTTCGGGAGGGCCGGTGAGCAGTTCTTC. The chain has TRBV10-1 and TRBJ2-1, with 8 bases fitting TRBD2. J lost 9 bases, V lost 1 base, and 5 bases had no gene match. The CDR3 is made up of 14 amino acids. Germline V gene data show CDR1 as WNHNN and CDR2 as SYGVQD (reference sequence).